This T cell receptor beta chain was sequenced for a study of metastatic and nonmetastatic thyroid tumors. In the study overall: Malignant and benign thyroid patients had repertoires compared in peripheral blood and tumor or nodule tissue. Study results and caveats: In both blood and tumor samples, TCR beta diversity was reported significantly higher for malignant than benign nodules.

The germline CDR1 and CDR2 sequences are LNHDA and SQIVND (reference sequence). The CDR3 is 14 amino acids. Trimming removed 6 bases from V and 4 bases from J; junction bases left unmatched: 8. Through MiXCR, TCRdb re-clonotyped the PCR reads. Among about 56,000 clones listed, roughly 30% were seen once. No treatment had been given to any patient before thyroid surgery. Of note for this clone: What it binds is not known.

The sequence came from a female donor with papillary thyroid cancer or a benign thyroid nodule (not recorded which). Some clones in this sample may be carry-over from other donors' samples. The chain carries TRBV19 and TRBJ1-1, with 7 bases fitting TRBD1. The sample was blood. CDR3 amino acids: CASSHRGLGTEAFF. The CDR3 nucleotides are TGTGCCAGTAGCCACAGGGGTTTAGGCACTGAAGCTTTCTTT.